Presented here are 19 T cell receptor beta chains from one specimen sequenced in a study of cytomegalovirus exposure and HLA in healthy donors (dated by TCRdb to the late 2010s). Library prep was done by the immunoSEQ multiplex PCR assay. For the multiplex PCR, a mixture combining 60 forward primers for TCR Vbeta segments and 13 reverse primers for TCR Jbeta segments was used. TCRdb mirrors the immuneACCESS table, restricted to in-frame sequences. Some clones are absent from its copies; in checked studies, under half trace to an unresolved V gene, and the reason for the others is unknown. The sample data list about 180,000 clones, and approximately 80% of these were observed just once. The biggest ten clones account for around 1.4% of the sample. The sample consisted of PBMCs. The origin of the receptors is a girl aged 10 to 17 in good health and CMV-seropositive.

This clone was counted between two and nine times. The chain employs TRBV6-1 and TRBJ2-7, with TRBD1 matching over 9 bases. CDR3 length: 15 residues. Unmatched junction bases numbered 7, after V lost 5 bases and J lost 2 bases. The germline V gene has CDR1 MNHNS and CDR2 SASEGT. The CDR3 sequence is CASSTPDRGAYEQYF. DNA for the CDR3: TGTGCCAGCAGTACGCCGGACAGGGGAGCCTACGAGCAGTACTTC.

Details on this clone: One end of the junction does not line up with germline, which may come from a read error. The rearrangement links TRBV7-7 to TRBJ2-7; 10 bases are shared with TRBD2. Germline V gene sequence: CDR1 SSHAT, CDR2 FNYEAQ (reference sequence). This CDR3 has 14 amino acids. CDR3: CASSPSGSTYEQYF. The CDR3 DNA is TGTGCTAGCAGCCCTAGCGGGAGTACCTACGAGCAGTACTTC.

The chain recombines TRBV6-4 with TRBJ1-4; D possibly corresponds to TRBD1 (6 bases). V dropped 7 bases and J dropped 8 bases, with 14 bases sitting between them. This CDR3 is built from 13 residues. Germline-derived CDR1 and CDR2 are MRHNA and SNTAGT. DNA for the CDR3: TGTGCCAGCACAAACAGGGCCGGGGAAAAACTGTTTTTT. This translates into CASTNRAGEKLFF.

The chain carries TRBV19 and TRBJ2-7; TRBD1 matches 8 bases. Germline CDR1 and CDR2: LNHDA and SQIVND (reference sequence). The CDR3 consists of 15 residues. V lost 5 bases, J lost 3 bases, and 9 bases stayed unmatched. The CDR3 nucleotides read TGTGCCAGTAGTTCCCCGGGACAGGCCTTCTACGAGCAGTACTTC. It is translated as CASSSPGQAFYEQYF.

This chain links TRBV5-4 with TRBJ1-2; D remains unclear. This CDR3 is built from 14 residues. From germline, CDR1 is SGHNT and CDR2 YYREEE (reference sequence). V gave up 5 bases and J gave up 8 bases, with 19 bases separating them. CDR3 amino acids: CASSPGGQAKGYTF. In DNA form, the CDR3 reads TGTGCCAGCAGTCCCGGTGGGCAGGCGAAGGGCTACACCTTC. Drawing the rest from reference TRBV5-4 and TRBJ1-2, the complete variable domain is ETGVTQSPTHLIKTRGQQVTLRCSSQSGHNTVSWYQQALGQGPQFIFQYYREEENGRGNFPPRFSGLQFPNYSSELNVNALELDDSALYLCASSPGGQAKGYTFGSGTRLTVV.

The chain carries TRBV5-4 and TRBJ1-2; D is uncertain. V lost 3 bases and J 4 bases, leaving 13 bases between the germline ends. In germline, CDR1 is SGHNT, CDR2 YYREEE (reference sequence). This CDR3 spans 14 amino acids. Written as DNA, the CDR3 is TGTGCCAGCAGCTCGACATGGAGCGGCTATGGCTACACCTTC. Its protein product is CASSSTWSGYGYTF.

This chain links TRBV7-2 with TRBJ2-5, with 8 bases matching TRBD1. V gave up 1 base and J gave up 7 bases; unmatched junction bases: 5. This CDR3 is built from 14 residues. CDR1 and CDR2 (germline): SGHTA, FQGNSA. The CDR3 region is CASSLGLDRGTQYF. DNA of the CDR3: TGTGCCAGCAGCTTAGGTCTAGACAGGGGGACCCAGTACTTC.

The rearrangement links TRBV11-3 to TRBJ2-2; 7 nucleotides match TRBD1. This CDR3 has 17 residues. V shed 0 bases, J shed 4 bases, and the junction held 8 bases outside the gene matches. Germline-derived CDR1 and CDR2 are SGHNT and YENEEA. The CDR3 DNA follows: TGTGCCAGCAGCTTAGACCACACGACAGGGCCCACCGGGGAGCTGTTTTTT. Translated: CASSLDHTTGPTGELFF.

The V call is TRBV7-2, the J call TRBJ2-1; 8 bases match TRBD2. The V and J ends lost 6 bases and 7 bases, in that order; junction bases with no gene match: 17. This CDR3 has 17 residues. Germline CDR1 and CDR2: SGHTA and FQGNSA. The chain's CDR3 is CASRLGSSGSRRNEQFF. CDR3 coding DNA: TGTGCCAGCAGACTTGGAAGCAGCGGGAGCCGTCGTAATGAGCAGTTCTTC.

This sequence joins TRBV11-2 and TRBJ1-1; D is undetermined. Per the germline V gene, CDR1 is SGHAT and CDR2 is FQNNGV. This CDR3 region has 11 residues. V shed 4 bases and J shed 4 bases, with 4 bases lying between them. The chain's CDR3 is CASSSFTEAFF. DNA of the CDR3: TGTGCCAGCAGCTCTTTCACTGAAGCTTTCTTT.

This chain joins TRBV11-1 and TRBJ2-7, with 11 bases matching TRBD1. This CDR3 is 15 amino acids long. After removal of 4 bases from V and 4 bases from J, the junction contained 6 bases not matched to a gene. CDR1 is SGHAT and CDR2 is FQDESV in the germline V gene (reference sequence). The CDR3 region is CASSWTGGKGYEQYF. The CDR3 nucleotides are TGTGCCAGCAGCTGGACAGGGGGCAAGGGGTACGAGCAGTACTTC. Drawing the rest from reference TRBV11-1 and TRBJ2-7, the complete variable domain is EAEVAQSPRYKITEKSQAVAFWCDPISGHATLYWYRQILGQGPELLVQFQDESVVDDSQLPKDRFSAERLKGVDSTLKIQPAELGDSAMYLCASSWTGGKGYEQYFGPGTRLTVT.

V is TRBV10-3 and J is TRBJ2-3, with TRBD2 identical over 8 bases. Trimming removed 3 bases from V and 6 bases from J; junction bases left unmatched: 14. The CDR3 consists of 17 residues. Germline V gives CDR1 ENHRY, CDR2 SYGVKD. CDR3 DNA: TGTGCCATCAGTGACCTTGTAGCCGGGACTAGTCGGGATACGCAGTATTTT. Translating gives CAISDLVAGTSRDTQYF.

The chain carries TRBV5-1 and TRBJ2-2, with TRBD1 matching 7 bases. Trimming cost V 5 bases and J 5 bases; bases outside gene matches: 6. The CDR3 totals 14 residues. The germline gives CDR1 SGHRS, CDR2 YFSETQ. The DNA for the CDR3 is TGCGCCAGCAGACAGGACAGGCGAACCGGGGAGCTGTTTTTT. This translates into CASRQDRRTGELFF.

This clone has only one observation. The V call is TRBV5-1, the J call TRBJ1-2; 7 bases fit TRBD1. CDR1 SGHRS and CDR2 YFSETQ come from the germline V gene. The CDR3 runs to 15 residues. The V gene end was trimmed by 0 bases and the J gene end by 0 bases; junction bases not matched to a gene: 2. In DNA, the CDR3 is TGCGCCAGCAGCTTGGGCACAGGGGCTAACTATGGCTACACCTTC. This translates into CASSLGTGANYGYTF.

The chain combines TRBV18 with TRBJ1-5; 9 bases are a match to TRBD1. The J segment lost 6 bases and the V segment lost 2 bases, leaving 2 bases of the junction unmatched. This CDR3 region has 14 residues. Germline V gives CDR1 KGHSH, CDR2 LQKENI. In DNA, the CDR3 is TGTGCCAGCTCACCAGGGACAGGGCCTCAGCCCCAGCATTTT. Translation: CASSPGTGPQPQHF.

The chain uses TRBV6-5 and TRBJ2-5, with 10 bases matching TRBD1. This CDR3 has 14 amino acids. Trimming at V came to 6 bases and at J to 5 bases, leaving 6 bases not matched to a gene. In germline, CDR1 is MNHEY, CDR2 SVGAGI. CDR3 coding DNA: TGTGCCAGCAGAGCTGACAGGGGGCGTGAGACCCAGTACTTC. It codes for CASRADRGRETQYF.

The rearrangement links TRBV27 to TRBJ2-7; 10 nucleotides align to TRBD1. The CDR3 is 14 amino acids. Per germline, CDR1 MNHEY and CDR2 SMNVEV (reference sequence). J lost 5 bases, V lost 5 bases, and 6 bases had no gene match. The CDR3 sequence: CASSARDRGDEQYF. The CDR3 DNA reads as TGTGCCAGCAGTGCCCGGGACAGGGGCGACGAGCAGTACTTC.

This chain uses TRBV7-9 with TRBJ1-5, with 7 positions matching TRBD1. The V gene's germline CDR1 is SEHNR and CDR2 FQNEAQ (reference sequence). The CDR3 covers 14 residues. V dropped 5 bases and J dropped 2; count of bases not matched to a gene: 3. CDR3 bases: TGTGCCAGCAGCACAGGGGATGGCAATCAGCCCCAGCATTTT. This codes for CASSTGDGNQPQHF.

The chain joins TRBV19 to TRBJ1-1; D is unclear. The germline V and J ends were trimmed by 10 bases and 1 base, with 16 bases remaining between them. In germline, CDR1 is LNHDA, CDR2 SQIVND (reference sequence). CDR3 size: 14 residues. The CDR3 sequence is CAIQPTEENTEAFF. DNA of the CDR3: TGTGCCATCCAGCCAACGGAGGAGAACACTGAAGCTTTCTTT.